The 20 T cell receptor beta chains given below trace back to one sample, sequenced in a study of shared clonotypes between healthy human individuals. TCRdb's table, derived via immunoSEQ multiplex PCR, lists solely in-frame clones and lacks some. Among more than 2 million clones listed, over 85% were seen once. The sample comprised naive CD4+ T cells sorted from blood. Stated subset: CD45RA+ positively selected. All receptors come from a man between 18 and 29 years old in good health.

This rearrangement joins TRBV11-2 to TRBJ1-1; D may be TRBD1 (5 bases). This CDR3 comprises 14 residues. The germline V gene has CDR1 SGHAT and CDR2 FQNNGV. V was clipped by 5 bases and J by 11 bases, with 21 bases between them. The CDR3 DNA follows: TGTGCCAGCAGCGAAATGAAAGTGCCGCGGGGGGCTTTCTTT. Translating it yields CASSEMKVPRGAFF.

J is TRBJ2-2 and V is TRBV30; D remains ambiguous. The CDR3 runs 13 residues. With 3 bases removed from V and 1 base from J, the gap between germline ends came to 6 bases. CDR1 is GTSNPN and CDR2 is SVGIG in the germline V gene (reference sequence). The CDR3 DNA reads TGTGCCTGGAGGATCCTGAACACCGGGGAGCTGTTTTTT. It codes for CAWRILNTGELFF. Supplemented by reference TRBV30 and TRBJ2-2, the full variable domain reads SQTIHQWPATLVQPVGSPLSLECTVEGTSNPNLYWYRQAAGRGLQLLFYSVGIGQISSEVPQNLSASRPQDRQFILSSKKLLLSDSGFYLCAWRILNTGELFFGEGSRLTVL.

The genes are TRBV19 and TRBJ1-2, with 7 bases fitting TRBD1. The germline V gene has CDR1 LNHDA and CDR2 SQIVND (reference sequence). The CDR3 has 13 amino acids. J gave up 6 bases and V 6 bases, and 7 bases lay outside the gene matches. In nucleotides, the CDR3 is TGTGCCAGTAGCGTAGACAGGGCGGATGGCTACACCTTC. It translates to CASSVDRADGYTF.

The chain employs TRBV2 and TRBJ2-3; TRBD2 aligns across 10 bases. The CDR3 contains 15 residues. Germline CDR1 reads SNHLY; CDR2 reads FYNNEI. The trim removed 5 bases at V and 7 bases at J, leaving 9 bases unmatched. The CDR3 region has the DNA TGTGCCAGCAGTCCAGCGGGAGGGCCGGGTTATACGCAGTATTTT. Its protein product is CASSPAGGPGYTQYF.

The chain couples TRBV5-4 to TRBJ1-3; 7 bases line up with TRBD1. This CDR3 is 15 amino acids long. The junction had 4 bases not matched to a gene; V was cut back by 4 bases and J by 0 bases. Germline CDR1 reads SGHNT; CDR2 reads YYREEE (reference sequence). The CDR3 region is CASSSGTASGNTIYF. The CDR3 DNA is TGTGCCAGCAGCAGCGGGACAGCCTCTGGAAACACCATATATTTT.

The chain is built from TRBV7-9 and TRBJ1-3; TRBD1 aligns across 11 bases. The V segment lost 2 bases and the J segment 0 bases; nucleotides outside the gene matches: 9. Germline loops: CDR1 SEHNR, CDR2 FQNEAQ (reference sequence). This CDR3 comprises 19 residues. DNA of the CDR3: TGTGCCAGCAGCTTACTTTCCCGGGACAGGGGGAACTCTGGAAACACCATATATTTT. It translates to CASSLLSRDRGNSGNTIYF.

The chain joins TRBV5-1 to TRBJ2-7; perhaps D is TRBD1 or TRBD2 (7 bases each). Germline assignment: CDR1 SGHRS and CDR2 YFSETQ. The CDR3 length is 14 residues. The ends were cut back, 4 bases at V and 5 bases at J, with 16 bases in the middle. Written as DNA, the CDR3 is TGCGCCAGCAGCCCAGGGGGAGGGCCCCACGAGCAGTACTTC. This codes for CASSPGGGPHEQYF.

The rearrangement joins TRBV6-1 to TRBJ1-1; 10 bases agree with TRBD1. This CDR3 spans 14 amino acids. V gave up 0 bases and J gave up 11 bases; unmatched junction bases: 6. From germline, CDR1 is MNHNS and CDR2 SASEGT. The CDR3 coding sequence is TGTGCCAGCAGTGAAGCAGTTGGGACAGGGGTCGCTTTCTTT. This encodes CASSEAVGTGVAFF.

The CDR3 loop is CASSPDLQASEAFF. The CDR3, as DNA: TGTGCCAGCAGCCCCGACCTGCAGGCGTCTGAAGCTTTCTTT. The V gene is TRBV7-9, the J gene TRBJ1-1; D ambiguous. The germline V gene has CDR1 SEHNR and CDR2 FQNEAQ (reference sequence). Trimming left V 5 bases short and J 6 bases short, with 16 bases between. This CDR3 has 14 residues.

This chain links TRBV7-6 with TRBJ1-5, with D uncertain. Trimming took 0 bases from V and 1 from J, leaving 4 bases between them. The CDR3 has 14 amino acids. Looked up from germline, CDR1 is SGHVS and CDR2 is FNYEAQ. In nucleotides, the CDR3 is TGTGCCAGCAGCTTAGCAGAAAGCAATCAGCCCCAGCATTTT. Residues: CASSLAESNQPQHF.

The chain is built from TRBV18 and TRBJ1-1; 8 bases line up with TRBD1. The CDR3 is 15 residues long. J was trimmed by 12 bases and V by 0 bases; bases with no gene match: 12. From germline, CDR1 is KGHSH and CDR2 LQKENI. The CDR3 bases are TGTGCCAGCTCACCACCGCAGAGTCAGGGGGCTGGAACTTTCTTT. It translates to CASSPPQSQGAGTFF.

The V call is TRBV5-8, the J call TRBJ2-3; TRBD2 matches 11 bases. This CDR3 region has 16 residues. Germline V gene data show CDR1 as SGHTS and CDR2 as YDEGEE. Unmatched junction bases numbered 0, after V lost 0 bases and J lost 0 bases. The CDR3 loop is CASSLGTSGSTDTQYF. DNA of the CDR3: TGTGCCAGCAGCTTGGGGACTAGCGGGAGCACAGATACGCAGTATTTT.

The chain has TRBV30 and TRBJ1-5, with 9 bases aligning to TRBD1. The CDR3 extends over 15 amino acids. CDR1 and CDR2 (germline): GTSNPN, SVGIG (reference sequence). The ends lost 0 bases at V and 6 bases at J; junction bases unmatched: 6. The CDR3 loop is CAWSVADRGGQPQHF. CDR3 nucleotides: TGTGCCTGGAGTGTAGCGGACAGGGGAGGTCAGCCCCAGCATTTT.

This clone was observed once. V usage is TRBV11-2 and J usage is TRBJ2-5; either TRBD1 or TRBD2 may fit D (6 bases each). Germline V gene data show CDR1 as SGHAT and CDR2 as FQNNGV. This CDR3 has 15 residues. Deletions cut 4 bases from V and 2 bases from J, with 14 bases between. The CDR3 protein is CASSSGAERQETQYF. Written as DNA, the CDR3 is TGTGCCAGCAGCTCGGGGGCCGAGAGGCAAGAGACCCAGTACTTC.

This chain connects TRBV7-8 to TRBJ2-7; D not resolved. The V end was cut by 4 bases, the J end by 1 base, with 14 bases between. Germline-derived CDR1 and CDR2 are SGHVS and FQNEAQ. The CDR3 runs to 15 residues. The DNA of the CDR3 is TGTGCCAGCAGCTCGTTTGGACCGTCTTCCTACGAGCAGTACTTC. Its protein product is CASSSFGPSSYEQYF.

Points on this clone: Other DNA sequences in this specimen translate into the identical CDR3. The CDR3 sequence is CASSAGQITDTQYF. CDR3 nucleotides: TGCGCCAGCAGCGCGGGACAGATCACAGATACGCAGTATTTT. The genes are TRBV5-1 and TRBJ2-3; tentative D call: TRBD1 (7 bases). V shed 4 bases and J shed 2 bases, with 11 bases lying between them. The germline CDR1 and CDR2 sequences are SGHRS and YFSETQ. The CDR3 is made up of 14 amino acids.

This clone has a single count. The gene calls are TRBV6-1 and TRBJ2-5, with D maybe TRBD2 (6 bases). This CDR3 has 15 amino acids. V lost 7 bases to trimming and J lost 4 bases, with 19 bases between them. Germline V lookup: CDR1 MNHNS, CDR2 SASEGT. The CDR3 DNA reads TGTGCCAGCATCCAACCGGGACTCCTAGGAGAGACCCAGTACTTC. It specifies CASIQPGLLGETQYF.

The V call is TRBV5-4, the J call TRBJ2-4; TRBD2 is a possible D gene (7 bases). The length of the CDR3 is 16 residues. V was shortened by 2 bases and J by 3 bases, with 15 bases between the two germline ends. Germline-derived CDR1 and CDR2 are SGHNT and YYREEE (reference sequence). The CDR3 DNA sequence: TGTGCCAGCAGCTTAAACCAGGGAGGGGGCAAAAACATTCAGTACTTC. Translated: CASSLNQGGGKNIQYF.

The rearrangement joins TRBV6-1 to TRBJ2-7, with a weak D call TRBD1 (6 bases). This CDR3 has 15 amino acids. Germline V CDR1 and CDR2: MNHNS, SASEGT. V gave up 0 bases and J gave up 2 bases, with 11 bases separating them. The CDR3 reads CASSEAPRGPYEQYF. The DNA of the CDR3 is TGTGCCAGCAGTGAAGCGCCCAGGGGTCCCTACGAGCAGTACTTC.

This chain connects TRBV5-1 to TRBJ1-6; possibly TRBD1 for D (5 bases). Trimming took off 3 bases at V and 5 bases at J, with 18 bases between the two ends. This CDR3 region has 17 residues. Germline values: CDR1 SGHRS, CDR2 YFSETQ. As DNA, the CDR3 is TGCGCCAGCAGCTGGGGTCCGCGGGACGGAGATAATTCACCCCTCCACTTT. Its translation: CASSWGPRDGDNSPLHF. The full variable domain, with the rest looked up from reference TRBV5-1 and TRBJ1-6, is KAGVTQTPRYLIKTRGQQVTLSCSPISGHRSVSWYQQTPGQGLQFLFEYFSETQRNKGNFPGRFSGRQFSNSRSEMNVSTLELGDSALYLCASSWGPRDGDNSPLHFGNGTRLTVT.